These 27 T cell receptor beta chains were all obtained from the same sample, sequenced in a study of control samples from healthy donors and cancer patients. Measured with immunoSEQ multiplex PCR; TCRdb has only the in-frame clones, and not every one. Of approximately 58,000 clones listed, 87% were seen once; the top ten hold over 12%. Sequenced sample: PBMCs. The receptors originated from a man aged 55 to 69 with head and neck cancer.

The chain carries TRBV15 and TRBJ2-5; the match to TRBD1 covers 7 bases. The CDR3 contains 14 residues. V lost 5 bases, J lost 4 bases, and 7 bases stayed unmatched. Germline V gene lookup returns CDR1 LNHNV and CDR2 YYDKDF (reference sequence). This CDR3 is CATSEDDRVETQYF. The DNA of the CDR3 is TGTGCCACCAGCGAGGATGACAGGGTAGAGACCCAGTACTTC.

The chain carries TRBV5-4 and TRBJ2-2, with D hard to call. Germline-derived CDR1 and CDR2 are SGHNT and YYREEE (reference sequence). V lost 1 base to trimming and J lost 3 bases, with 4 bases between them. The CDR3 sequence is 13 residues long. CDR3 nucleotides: TGTGCCAGCAGCTTGACCGACACCGGGGAGCTGTTTTTT. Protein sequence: CASSLTDTGELFF.

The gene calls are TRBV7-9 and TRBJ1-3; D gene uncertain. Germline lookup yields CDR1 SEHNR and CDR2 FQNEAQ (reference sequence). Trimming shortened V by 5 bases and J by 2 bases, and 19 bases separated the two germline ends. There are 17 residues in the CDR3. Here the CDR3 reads CASSHDPSRGAGNTIYF. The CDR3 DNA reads TGTGCCAGCAGCCATGATCCCTCGCGGGGAGCTGGAAACACCATATATTTT.

CDR3 in DNA: TGTGCCAGCAGCCAAATGACTAGCGGCGGGGAGCTGTTTTTT. Its translation is CASSQMTSGGELFF. The chain combines TRBV3-1 (or the pseudogene TRBV3-2) with TRBJ2-2; 9 bases are a match to TRBD2. This CDR3 has 14 amino acids. Trimming removed 2 bases from V and 7 bases from J; junction bases left unmatched: 2. CDR1 is LGHDT and CDR2 is YNNKEL in the germline V gene (reference sequence).

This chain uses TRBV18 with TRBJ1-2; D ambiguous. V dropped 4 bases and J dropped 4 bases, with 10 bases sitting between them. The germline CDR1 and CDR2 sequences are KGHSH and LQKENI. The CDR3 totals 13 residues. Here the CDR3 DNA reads TGTGCCAGCTCACAGGGTGACGGCTATGGCTACACCTTC. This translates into CASSQGDGYGYTF.

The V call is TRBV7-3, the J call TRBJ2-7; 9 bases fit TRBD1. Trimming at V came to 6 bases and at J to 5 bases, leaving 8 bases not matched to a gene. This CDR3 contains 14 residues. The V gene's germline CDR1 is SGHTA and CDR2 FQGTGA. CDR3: CASSRQGGFDEQYF. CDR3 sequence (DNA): TGTGCCAGCAGTCGACAGGGGGGGTTCGACGAGCAGTACTTC.

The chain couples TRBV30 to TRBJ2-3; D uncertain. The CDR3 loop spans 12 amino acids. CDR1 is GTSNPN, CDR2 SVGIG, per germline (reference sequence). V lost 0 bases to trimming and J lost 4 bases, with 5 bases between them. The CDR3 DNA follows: TGTGCCTGGAGTGTACACTCAGATACGCAGTATTTT. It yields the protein CAWSVHSDTQYF.

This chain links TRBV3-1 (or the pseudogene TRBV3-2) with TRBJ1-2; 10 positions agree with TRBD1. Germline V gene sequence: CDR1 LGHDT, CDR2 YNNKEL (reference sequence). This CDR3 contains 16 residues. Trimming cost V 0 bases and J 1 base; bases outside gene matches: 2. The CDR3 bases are TGTGCCAGCAGCCAAGACTGGGACAGGGGTAACTATGGCTACACCTTC. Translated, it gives CASSQDWDRGNYGYTF.

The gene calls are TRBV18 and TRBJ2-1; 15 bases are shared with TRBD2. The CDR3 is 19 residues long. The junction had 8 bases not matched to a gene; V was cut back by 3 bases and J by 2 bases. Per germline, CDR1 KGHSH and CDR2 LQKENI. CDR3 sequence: CASSPPGLAGGFTYNEQFF. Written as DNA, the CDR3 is TGTGCCAGCTCACCGCCGGGACTAGCGGGGGGCTTTACCTACAATGAGCAGTTCTTC.

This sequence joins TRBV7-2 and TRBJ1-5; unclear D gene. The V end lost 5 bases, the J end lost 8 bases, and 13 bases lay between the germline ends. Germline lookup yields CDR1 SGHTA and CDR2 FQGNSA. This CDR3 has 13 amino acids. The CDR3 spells CASSGNEREPQHF. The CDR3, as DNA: TGTGCCAGCAGCGGCAATGAGAGGGAGCCCCAGCATTTT.

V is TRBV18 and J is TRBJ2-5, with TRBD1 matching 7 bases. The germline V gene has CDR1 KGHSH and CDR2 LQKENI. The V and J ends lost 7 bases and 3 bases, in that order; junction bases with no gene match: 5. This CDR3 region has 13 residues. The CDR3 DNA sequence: TGTGCCAGCTTACCGGGGACAGAAGAGACCCAGTACTTC. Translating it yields CASLPGTEETQYF.

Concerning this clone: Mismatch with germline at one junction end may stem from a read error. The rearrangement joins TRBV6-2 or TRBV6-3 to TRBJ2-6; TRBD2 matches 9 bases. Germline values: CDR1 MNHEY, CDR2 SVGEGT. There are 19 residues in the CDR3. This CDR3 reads CPSSSSAGGSYSGANVLTF. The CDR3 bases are TGTCCCAGCAGTTCCTCGGCGGGGGGGTCATACTCTGGGGCCAACGTCCTGACTTTC.

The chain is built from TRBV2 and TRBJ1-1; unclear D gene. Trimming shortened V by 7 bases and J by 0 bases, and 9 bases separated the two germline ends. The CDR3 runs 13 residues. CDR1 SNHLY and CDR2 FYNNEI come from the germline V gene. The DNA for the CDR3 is TGTGCCAGCATCCTCTTGGTGAACACTGAAGCTTTCTTT. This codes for CASILLVNTEAFF. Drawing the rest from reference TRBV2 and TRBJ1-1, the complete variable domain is EPEVTQTPSHQVTQMGQEVILRCVPISNHLYFYWYRQILGQKVEFLVSFYNNEISEKSEIFDDQFSVERPDGSNFTLKIRSTKLEDSAMYFCASILLVNTEAFFGQGTRLTVV.

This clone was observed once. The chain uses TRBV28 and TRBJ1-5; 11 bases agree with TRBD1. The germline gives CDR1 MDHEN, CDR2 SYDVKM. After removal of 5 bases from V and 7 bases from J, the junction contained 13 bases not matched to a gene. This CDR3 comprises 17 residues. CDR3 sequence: CASSPSGQGELGQPQHF. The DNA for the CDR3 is TGTGCCAGCAGTCCGTCGGGACAGGGGGAGCTGGGACAGCCCCAGCATTTT.

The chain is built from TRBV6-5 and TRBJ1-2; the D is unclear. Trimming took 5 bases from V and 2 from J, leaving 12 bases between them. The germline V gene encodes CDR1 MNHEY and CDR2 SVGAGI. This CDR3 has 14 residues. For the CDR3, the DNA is TGTGCCAGCAGTCTCAACACAGCGAACTATGGCTACACCTTC. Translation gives CASSLNTANYGYTF.

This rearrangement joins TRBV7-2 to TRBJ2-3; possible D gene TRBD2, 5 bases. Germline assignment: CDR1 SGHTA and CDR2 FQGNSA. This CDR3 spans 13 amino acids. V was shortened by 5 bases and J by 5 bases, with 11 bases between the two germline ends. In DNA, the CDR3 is TGTGCCAGCAGCCTGACTCGGGAAGATACGCAGTATTTT. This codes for CASSLTREDTQYF.

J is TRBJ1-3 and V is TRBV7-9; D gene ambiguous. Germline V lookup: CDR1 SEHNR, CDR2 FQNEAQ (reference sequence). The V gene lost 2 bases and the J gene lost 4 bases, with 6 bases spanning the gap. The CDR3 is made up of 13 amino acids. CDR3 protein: CASSLPPGNTIYF. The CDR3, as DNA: TGTGCCAGCAGCTTACCCCCGGGAAACACCATATATTTT.

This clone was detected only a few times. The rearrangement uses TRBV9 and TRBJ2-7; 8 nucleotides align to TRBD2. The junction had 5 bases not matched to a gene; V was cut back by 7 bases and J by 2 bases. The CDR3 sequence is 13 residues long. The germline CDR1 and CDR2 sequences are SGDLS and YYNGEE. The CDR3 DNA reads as TGTGCCAGCGGCCCGGGGGGGGCCTACGAGCAGTACTTC. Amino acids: CASGPGGAYEQYF. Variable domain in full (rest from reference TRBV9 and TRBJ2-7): DSGVTQTPKHLITATGQRVTLRCSPRSGDLSVYWYQQSLDQGLQFLIQYYNGEERAKGNILERFSAQQFPDLHSELNLSSLELGDSALYFCASGPGGAYEQYFGPGTRLTVT.

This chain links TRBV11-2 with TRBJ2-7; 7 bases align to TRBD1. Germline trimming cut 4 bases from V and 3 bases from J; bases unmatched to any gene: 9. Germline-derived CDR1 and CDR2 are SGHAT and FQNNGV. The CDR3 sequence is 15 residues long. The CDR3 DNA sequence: TGTGCCAGCAGCTCACAGGGGACAGTCGTCTACGAGCAGTACTTC. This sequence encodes CASSSQGTVVYEQYF.

CDR3 sequence reads: CASSWDRATNQPQHF. In nucleotides, the CDR3 is TGTGCCAGCAGTTGGGACAGGGCTACCAATCAGCCCCAGCATTTT. This chain connects TRBV6-2 or TRBV6-3 to TRBJ1-5; TRBD1 matches 9 bases. The CDR3 sequence is 15 residues long. CDR1 and CDR2 (germline): MNHEY, SVGEGT. Trimming took 4 bases from V and 3 from J; bases not matched to a gene: 4.

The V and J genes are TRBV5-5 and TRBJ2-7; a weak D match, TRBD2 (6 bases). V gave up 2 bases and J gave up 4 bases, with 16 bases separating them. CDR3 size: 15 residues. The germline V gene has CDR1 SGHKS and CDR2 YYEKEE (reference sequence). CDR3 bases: TGTGCCAGCAGCTTTTTGGGGACTTTTGGGTACGAGCAGTACTTC. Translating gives CASSFLGTFGYEQYF.

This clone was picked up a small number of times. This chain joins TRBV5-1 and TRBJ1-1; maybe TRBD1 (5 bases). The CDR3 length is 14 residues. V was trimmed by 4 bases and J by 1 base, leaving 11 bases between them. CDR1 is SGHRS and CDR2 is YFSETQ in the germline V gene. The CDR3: CASSPGGANTEAFF. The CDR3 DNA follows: TGCGCCAGCAGCCCCGGTGGGGCGAACACTGAAGCTTTCTTT.

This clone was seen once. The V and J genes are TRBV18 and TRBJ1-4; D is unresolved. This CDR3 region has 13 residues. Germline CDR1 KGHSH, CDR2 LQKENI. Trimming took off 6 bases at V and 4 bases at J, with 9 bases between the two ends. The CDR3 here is CASSPGFNEKLFF. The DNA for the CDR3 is TGTGCCAGCTCCCCAGGATTTAATGAAAAACTGTTTTTT.

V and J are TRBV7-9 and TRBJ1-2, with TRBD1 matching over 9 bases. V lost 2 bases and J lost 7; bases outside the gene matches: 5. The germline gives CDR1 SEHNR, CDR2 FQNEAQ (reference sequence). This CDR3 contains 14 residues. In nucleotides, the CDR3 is TGTGCCAGCAGCTTAAGGGACAGGGATTTTGGCTACACCTTC. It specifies CASSLRDRDFGYTF. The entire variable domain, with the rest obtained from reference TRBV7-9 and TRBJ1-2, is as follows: DTGVSQNPRHKITKRGQNVTFRCDPISEHNRLYWYRQTLGQGPEFLTYFQNEAQLEKSRLLSDRFSAERPKGSFSTLEIQRTEQGDSAMYLCASSLRDRDFGYTFGSGTRLTVV.

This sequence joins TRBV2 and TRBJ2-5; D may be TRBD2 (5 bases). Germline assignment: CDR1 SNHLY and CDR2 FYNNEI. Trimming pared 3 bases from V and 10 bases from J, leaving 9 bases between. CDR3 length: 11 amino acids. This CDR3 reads CASSEFRDQYF. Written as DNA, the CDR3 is TGTGCCAGCAGTGAGTTCCGGGACCAGTACTTC. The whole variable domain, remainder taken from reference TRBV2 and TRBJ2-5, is EPEVTQTPSHQVTQMGQEVILRCVPISNHLYFYWYRQILGQKVEFLVSFYNNEISEKSEIFDDQFSVERPDGSNFTLKIRSTKLEDSAMYFCASSEFRDQYFGPGTRLLVL.

CDR3 loop: CASTDPGGGETQYF. The CDR3 DNA reads as TGCGCCAGCACTGATCCCGGGGGTGGTGAGACCCAGTACTTC. The rearrangement links TRBV5-1 to TRBJ2-5; possibly TRBD2 for D (6 bases). In germline, CDR1 is SGHRS, CDR2 YFSETQ. Trimming removed 6 bases from V and 5 bases from J, with 17 bases in between. The CDR3 totals 14 residues.

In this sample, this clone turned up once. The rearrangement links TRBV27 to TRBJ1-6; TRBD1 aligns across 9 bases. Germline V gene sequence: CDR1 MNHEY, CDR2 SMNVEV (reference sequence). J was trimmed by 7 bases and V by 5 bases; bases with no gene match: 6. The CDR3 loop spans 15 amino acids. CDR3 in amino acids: CASSGWTGENSPLHF. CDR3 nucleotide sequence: TGTGCCAGCAGTGGGTGGACAGGGGAAAATTCACCCCTCCACTTT.